Below are 20 T cell receptor beta chains sequenced from a single sample in a study of blood T cell repertoires in COVID-19. The assay was immunoSEQ multiplex PCR, and TCRdb's table has in-frame clones only and misses some. This sample carries roughly 80,000 clones, around nine tenths of them seen once, and the ten largest clones take about 17%. The material sequenced was peripheral blood. These TCRs come from a woman at least 80 years old with active or convalescent COVID-19.

The V and J genes are TRBV4-1 and TRBJ2-3, with D maybe TRBD1 (6 bases). This CDR3 is 14 amino acids long. Germline V CDR1 and CDR2: MGHRA, YSYEKL. V was shortened by 2 bases and J by 3 bases, with 9 bases between the two germline ends. CDR3 bases: TGCGCCAGCAGCCAAATGAGGGGGACAGATACGCAGTATTTT. It translates to CASSQMRGTDTQYF.

This clone was observed a single time. The chain carries TRBV12-1 and TRBJ2-5; the D segment call TRBD2 is taken from the table without a DNA check. TRBV12-1 is assigned pseudogene status. The CDR3 is 18 amino acids. CDR3 sequence (DNA): TGTGCCAGCAGCTTTATGGGCCGGGGGGGCTTTTTTGAAGAGACCCAGTACTTC. Protein: CASSFMGRGGFFEETQYF.

J is TRBJ2-3 and V is TRBV7-2, with D perhaps TRBD2 (5 bases). Per the germline V gene, CDR1 is SGHTA and CDR2 is FQGNSA. V lost 2 bases and J lost 2, with 8 bases in between. There are 14 residues in the CDR3. CDR3 nucleotides: TGTGCCAGCAGCTTAATGGGAGACACAGATACGCAGTATTTT. Protein product: CASSLMGDTDTQYF. The whole variable domain, filled in from reference TRBV7-2 and TRBJ2-3, reads GAGVSQSPSNKVTEKGKDVELRCDPISGHTALYWYRQSLGQGLEFLIYFQGNSAPDKSGLPSDRFSAERTGGSVSTLTIQRTQQEDSAVYLCASSLMGDTDTQYFGPGTRLTVL.

The rearrangement uses TRBV30 and TRBJ1-6; tentative D call: TRBD1 (6 bases). V was pared by 3 bases and J by 2 bases, with 20 bases between. The CDR3 length is 18 residues. CDR1 and CDR2 (germline): GTSNPN, SVGIG (reference sequence). As DNA, the CDR3 is TGTGCCTGGAGAACCAAGGGCAGGGGTAGGACCTATAATTCACCCCTCCACTTT. Translation gives CAWRTKGRGRTYNSPLHF.

This chain uses TRBV6-5 with TRBJ1-6, with D perhaps TRBD1 (5 bases). The CDR3 covers 13 residues. The ends were cut back, 11 bases at V and 0 bases at J, with 8 bases in the middle. CDR1 and CDR2 from the germline V gene are MNHEY and SVGAGI. CDR3 nucleotide sequence: TGTGCCTACAGGAGCTCCTATAATTCACCCCTCCACTTT. It is translated as CAYRSSYNSPLHF.

This clone was detected once. CDR3 in DNA: TGTGCCAGCAGCTTTGGTCCGAGCTCCTATAATTCACCCCTCCACTTT. Translated, it gives CASSFGPSSYNSPLHF. The V gene is TRBV7-8, the J gene TRBJ1-6; no definite D call. In germline, CDR1 is SGHVS, CDR2 FQNEAQ. CDR3 size: 16 residues. V dropped 3 bases and J dropped 0 bases, with 9 bases sitting between them.

The J gene is TRBJ1-5, the V gene TRBV19, with D possibly matching TRBD1 (5 bases). V shed 1 base and J shed 9 bases, with 13 bases lying between them. Germline V gene data show CDR1 as LNHDA and CDR2 as SQIVND (reference sequence). This CDR3 spans 14 amino acids. The CDR3 loop reads CASSIVGSGAPQHF. Written as DNA, the CDR3 is TGTGCCAGTAGTATAGTGGGCAGTGGGGCGCCCCAGCATTTT.

V is TRBV7-9 and J is TRBJ2-1; D remains unclear. V dropped 1 base and J dropped 9 bases, with 10 bases sitting between them. This CDR3 comprises 13 residues. The V gene's germline CDR1 is SEHNR and CDR2 FQNEAQ (reference sequence). The CDR3: CASSLEKPGEQFF. The CDR3 region has the DNA TGTGCCAGCAGCTTAGAAAAGCCGGGTGAGCAGTTCTTC.

This chain joins TRBV4-1 and TRBJ2-1; D possibly corresponds to TRBD2 (5 bases). The CDR3 runs 16 residues. Germline lookup yields CDR1 MGHRA and CDR2 YSYEKL. V lost 1 base to trimming and J lost 1 base, with 11 bases between them. CDR3 residues: CASSQGTLASYNEQFF. The CDR3 bases are TGCGCCAGCAGCCAAGGGACTCTAGCTTCCTACAATGAGCAGTTCTTC.

The chain has TRBV29-1 and TRBJ2-5; D perhaps matches TRBD1 (6 bases). The germline V gene encodes CDR1 SQVTM and CDR2 ANQGSEA. V was pared by 7 bases and J by 5 bases, with 11 bases between. The CDR3 runs 11 residues. The CDR3 sequence is CSARRGETQYF. The CDR3 nucleotides are TGCAGCGCTCGAAGGGGGGAGACCCAGTACTTC.

The chain links TRBV9 to TRBJ1-1, with D possibly matching TRBD1 (6 bases). V was cut by 4 bases and J by 1 base, with 14 bases left in between. Looked up from germline, CDR1 is SGDLS and CDR2 is YYNGEE. This CDR3 has 15 residues. CDR3 protein: CASSSTGTPNTEAFF. For the CDR3, the DNA is TGTGCCAGCAGCTCTACCGGGACACCGAACACTGAAGCTTTCTTT.

The chain recombines TRBV28 with TRBJ1-4; perhaps TRBD1 as D (5 bases). CDR3 length equals 14 residues. Germline CDR1 and CDR2: MDHEN and SYDVKM. The V gene lost 5 bases and the J gene lost 5 bases, with 12 bases spanning the gap. CDR3 in amino acids: CASSQTAPNEKLFF. Written as DNA, the CDR3 is TGTGCCAGCAGTCAGACAGCCCCGAATGAAAAACTGTTTTTT.

This chain joins TRBV30 and TRBJ1-3; D remains ambiguous. This CDR3 has 14 amino acids. With 0 bases removed from V and 2 bases from J, the gap between germline ends came to 8 bases. CDR1 is GTSNPN and CDR2 is SVGIG in the germline V gene (reference sequence). The DNA for the CDR3 is TGTGCCTGGAGTGTAGGGAGGACTGGAAACACCATATATTTT. It translates to CAWSVGRTGNTIYF.

CDR3 nucleotides: TGTGCCAGCAGCGATAGGGGACGGGACAGGGTCTACGAGCAGTACTTC. Protein product: CASSDRGRDRVYEQYF. The V gene is TRBV7-8, the J gene TRBJ2-7; the match to TRBD1 covers 9 bases. The CDR3 length is 16 residues. CDR1 is SGHVS, CDR2 FQNEAQ, per germline. The V and J ends lost 5 bases and 3 bases, in that order; junction bases with no gene match: 11.

V usage is TRBV4-3 and J usage is TRBJ1-2; tentative D call: TRBD1 (6 bases). The ends were cut back, 0 bases at V and 8 bases at J, with 10 bases in the middle. This CDR3 has 13 amino acids. Germline CDR1 is LGHNA and CDR2 is YSLEER. Here the CDR3 reads CASSQEGAKGYTF. Here the CDR3 DNA reads TGCGCCAGCAGCCAAGAGGGGGCGAAAGGCTACACCTTC.

This chain joins TRBV2 and TRBJ2-2, with D tentatively TRBD1 (6 bases). The CDR3 length is 14 residues. Trimming removed 8 bases from V and 7 bases from J, with 17 bases in between. Germline loops: CDR1 SNHLY, CDR2 FYNNEI. Here the CDR3 reads CASGHPGEHGELFF. The CDR3 region has the DNA TGTGCCAGCGGCCACCCAGGGGAGCACGGGGAGCTGTTTTTT.

The J gene is TRBJ1-2, the V gene TRBV27; D gene unclear. The CDR3 runs 12 residues. V lost 5 bases and J lost 8, with 12 bases in between. The germline CDR1 and CDR2 sequences are MNHEY and SMNVEV (reference sequence). The CDR3 protein is CASSPRSGGYTF. In DNA form, the CDR3 reads TGTGCCAGCAGTCCCAGGTCTGGGGGCTACACCTTC.

This sequence joins TRBV27 and TRBJ1-2; 7 nucleotides match TRBD1. CDR1 and CDR2 (germline): MNHEY, SMNVEV (reference sequence). The V gene end was trimmed by 3 bases and the J gene end by 4 bases; junction bases not matched to a gene: 14. The CDR3 consists of 17 residues. Written as DNA, the CDR3 is TGTGCCAGCAGTTTTGCCCCGAGACAGGGTTACACCTATGGCTACACCTTC. Protein product: CASSFAPRQGYTYGYTF.

The gene calls are TRBV18 and TRBJ1-1, with D possibly TRBD1 on 6 matching bases. The germline V gene has CDR1 KGHSH and CDR2 LQKENI. CDR3 length equals 17 residues. V was pared by 0 bases and J by 4 bases, with 18 bases between. In DNA, the CDR3 is TGTGCCAGCTCACCACCCGGCGGGAGGGGGAAGGTCACTGAAGCTTTCTTT. Protein sequence: CASSPPGGRGKVTEAFF.

This sequence joins TRBV3-1 (or the pseudogene TRBV3-2) and TRBJ2-5; 13 positions match TRBD2. V lost 4 bases, J lost 6 bases, and 8 bases stayed unmatched. The CDR3 covers 16 residues. The germline V gene has CDR1 LGHDT and CDR2 YNNKEL (reference sequence). CDR3 amino acids: CASSLSTSGGMKTQYF. The DNA of the CDR3 is TGTGCCAGCAGCCTCTCGACTAGCGGGGGGATGAAGACCCAGTACTTC.